One sample yielded the 5 T cell receptor beta chains listed below, sequenced in a study of blood T cell repertoires in COVID-19. Here immunoSEQ multiplex PCR was the method, and the copy in TCRdb shows in-frame clones only, minus some. The data contain 150,000 to 200,000 clones, roughly 82% of them seen just once; the ten biggest clones take up around 7%. The sequenced sample was peripheral blood. All receptors derive from a woman aged 40 to 55 with COVID-19, enrolled during active disease.

The chain recombines TRBV27 with TRBJ2-1; possible D gene TRBD1, 6 bases. Germline V lookup: CDR1 MNHEY, CDR2 SMNVEV (reference sequence). V lost 1 base and J 10 bases, leaving 14 bases between the germline ends. The CDR3 has 14 residues. The CDR3 spells CASSLFQGTGEQFF. The CDR3 DNA follows: TGTGCCAGCAGTTTATTCCAGGGGACCGGGGAGCAGTTCTTC.

This chain links TRBV7-9 with TRBJ2-3; TRBD1 might be the D (6 bases). V lost 4 bases and J lost 0, with 11 bases in between. Per germline, CDR1 SEHNR and CDR2 FQNEAQ (reference sequence). The CDR3 consists of 15 residues. The CDR3 sequence: CASSSPGHSTDTQYF. DNA of the CDR3: TGTGCCAGCAGCTCACCGGGACACAGCACAGATACGCAGTATTTT. Full variable domain (rest looked up from reference TRBV7-9 and TRBJ2-3): DTGVSQNPRHKITKRGQNVTFRCDPISEHNRLYWYRQTLGQGPEFLTYFQNEAQLEKSRLLSDRFSAERPKGSFSTLEIQRTEQGDSAMYLCASSSPGHSTDTQYFGPGTRLTVL.

The V and J genes are TRBV7-8 and TRBJ1-5, with D possibly matching TRBD1 (5 bases). The germline gives CDR1 SGHVS, CDR2 FQNEAQ. Trimming shortened V by 5 bases and J by 11 bases, and 22 bases separated the two germline ends. This CDR3 has 15 amino acids. The CDR3 is CASSVAAGTQSAQHF. The CDR3 nucleotides read TGTGCCAGCAGCGTCGCTGCCGGGACTCAATCAGCCCAGCATTTT.

This clone came up a few times. J is TRBJ2-1 and V is TRBV6-5; 8 bases are shared with TRBD1. The germline V gene encodes CDR1 MNHEY and CDR2 SVGAGI. V lost 5 bases, J lost 9 bases, and 6 bases stayed unmatched. This CDR3 is 13 amino acids long. The CDR3 sequence is CASSRQGSGEQFF. The CDR3 nucleotides read TGTGCCAGCAGTCGACAGGGGTCGGGTGAGCAGTTCTTC.

The gene calls are TRBV7-8 and TRBJ2-7; D is unclear. V gave up 4 bases and J gave up 7 bases, with 20 bases separating them. This CDR3 region has 15 residues. Looked up from germline, CDR1 is SGHVS and CDR2 is FQNEAQ. The CDR3: CASSSEATLRLEQYV. CDR3 bases: TGTGCCAGCAGCTCAGAGGCTACTCTCAGATTGGAGCAGTACGTC.